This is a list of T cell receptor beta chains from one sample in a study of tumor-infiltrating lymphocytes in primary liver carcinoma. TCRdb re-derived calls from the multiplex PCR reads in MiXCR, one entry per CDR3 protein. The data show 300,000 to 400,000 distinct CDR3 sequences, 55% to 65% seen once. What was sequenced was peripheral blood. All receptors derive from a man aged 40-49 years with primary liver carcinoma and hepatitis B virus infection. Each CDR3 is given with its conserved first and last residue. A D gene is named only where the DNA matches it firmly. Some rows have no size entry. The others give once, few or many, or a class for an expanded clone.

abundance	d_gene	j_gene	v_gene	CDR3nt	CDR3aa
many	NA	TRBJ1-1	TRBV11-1	TGTGCCAGCAGCTTAGATGGGAACACTGAAGCTTTCTTT	CASSLDGNTEAFF
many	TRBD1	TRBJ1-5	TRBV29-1	TGCAGCGTTGGGGAACAGGGGCAGCCCCAGCATTTT	CSVGEQGQPQHF
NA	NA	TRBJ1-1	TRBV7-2	TGTGCCAGCAGCTTAAGGGGGGGGGCGGGCACTGAAGCTTTCTTT	CASSLRGGAGTEAFF
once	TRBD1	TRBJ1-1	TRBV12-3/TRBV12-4	TGTACCAGCAGTCCCAGGGGGCAAGTGAACACTGAAGCTTTCTTT	CTSSPRGQVNTEAFF
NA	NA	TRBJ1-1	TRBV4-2	TGTGCCAGCAACCGAGAGGGGTTTGAAGCTTTCTTT	CASNREGFEAFF
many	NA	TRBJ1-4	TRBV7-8	TGTGCCAGCAGCTTAGAGACAGGCGGAAAACTGTTTTTT	CASSLETGGKLFF
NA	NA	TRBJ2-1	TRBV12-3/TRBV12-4	TGTGCCAGCAGTTTCGGTACGGCCTACAATGATCAGTTCTTC	CASSFGTAYNDQFF
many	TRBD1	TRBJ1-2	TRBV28	TGTGCCAGCAGTCTTCCCTTGACAGGGAACTATGGCTACACCTTC	CASSLPLTGNYGYTF
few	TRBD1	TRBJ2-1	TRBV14	TGTGCCAGCAGCCGGGGACAGGGGAACTACAATGAGCAGTTCTTC	CASSRGQGNYNEQFF
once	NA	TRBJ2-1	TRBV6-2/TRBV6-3	TGTGCCAGCAGACCTCTAGCCCCAGCCCACAATGTGCAGTTCTTC	CASRPLAPAHNVQFF
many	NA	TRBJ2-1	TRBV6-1	TGTGCCATTGTTAAAGGGAGCGAGCAGTTCTTC	CAIVKGSEQFF
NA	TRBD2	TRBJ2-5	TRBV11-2	TGTGCCAGCAGCGTTAACCTAGCGGGAATAGGGGAGACCCAGTACTTC	CASSVNLAGIGETQYF
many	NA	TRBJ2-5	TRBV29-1	TGCAGTGGGGGGCAAGAGACCCAGTACTTC	CSGGQETQYF
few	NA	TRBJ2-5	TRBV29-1	TGCAGCGTCGCACAGAGTCTCCAAGAGACCCAGTACTTC	CSVAQSLQETQYF
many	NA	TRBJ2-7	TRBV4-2	TGTGCCAGCAGCCAAGTCGGGGGCGGGAGTTCCTACGAGCAGTACTTC	CASSQVGGGSSYEQYF
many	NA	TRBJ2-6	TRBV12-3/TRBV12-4	TGTGCCACCGGGACCAACGTCCTGACTTTC	CATGTNVLTF